The present T cell receptor beta chain was sequenced within a study of PD-1 blockade in classical Hodgkin lymphoma. CDR1 and CDR2 from the germline V gene are SNHLY and FYNNEI. Deletions cut 4 bases from V and 6 bases from J, with 4 bases between. The CDR3 extends over 11 amino acids. Whole-study findings and limits: Newly diagnosed patients reportedly had lower baseline TCR diversity than healthy donors. No one has yet defined what causes the repertoire differences, which may be disease activity or prior therapy.

The time point: newly diagnosed, previously untreated cHL patient sample. Untreated, newly diagnosed classical Hodgkin lymphoma PBMCs were comparators. Profiled with immunoSEQ multiplex PCR; TCRdb holds only in-frame clones, not every one. The data show approximately 30,000 clones, 90% to 95% seen once. Concerning this clone: Its antigen is still unknown.

Source material: peripheral blood mononuclear cells (PBMCs). The sequence was collected from a human donor with classical Hodgkin lymphoma. J is TRBJ2-1 and V is TRBV2; D unclear. CDR3 loop: CASSAFNEQFF. CDR3 DNA sequence: TGTGCCAGCAGTGCGTTCAATGAGCAGTTCTTC.